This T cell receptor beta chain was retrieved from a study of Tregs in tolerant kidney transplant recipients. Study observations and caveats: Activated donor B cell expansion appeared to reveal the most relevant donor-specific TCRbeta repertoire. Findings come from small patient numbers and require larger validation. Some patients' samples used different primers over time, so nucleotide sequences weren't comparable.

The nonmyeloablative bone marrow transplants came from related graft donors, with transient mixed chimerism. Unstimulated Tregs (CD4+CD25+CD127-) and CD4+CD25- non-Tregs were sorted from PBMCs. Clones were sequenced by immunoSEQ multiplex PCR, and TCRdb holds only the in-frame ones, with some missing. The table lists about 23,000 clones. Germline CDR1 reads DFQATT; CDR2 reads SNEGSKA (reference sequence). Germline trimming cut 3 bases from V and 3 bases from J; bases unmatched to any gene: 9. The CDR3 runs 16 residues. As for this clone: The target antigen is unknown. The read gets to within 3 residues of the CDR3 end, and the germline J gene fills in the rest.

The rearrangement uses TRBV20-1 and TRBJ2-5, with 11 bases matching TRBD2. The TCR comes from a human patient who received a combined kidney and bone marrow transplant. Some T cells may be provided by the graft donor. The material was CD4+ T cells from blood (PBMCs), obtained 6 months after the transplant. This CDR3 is CSASGGLLAGEETQYF. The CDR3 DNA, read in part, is TGCAGTGCTAGCGGGGGGCTACTAGCGGGGGAAGAGACC.